The 18 T cell receptor beta chains listed next were all sequenced from one sample in a study of blood T cell repertoires in COVID-19. TCRdb keeps only in-frame clones here, not all; method: immunoSEQ multiplex PCR. The table lists 73,000 or so clones, roughly 90% of them singletons. The specimen sequenced was peripheral blood. The receptors were sampled from a man aged 25 to 45 with acute or convalescent COVID-19.

The chain combines TRBV19 with TRBJ2-3; 8 nucleotides line up with TRBD2. V shed 1 base, J shed 8 bases, and the junction held 8 bases outside the gene matches. CDR1 is LNHDA and CDR2 is SQIVND in the germline V gene (reference sequence). The CDR3 runs 15 residues. The CDR3, as DNA: TGTGCCAGTAGTATAGGAGGCGGGAGGAGTGGTACGCAGTATTTT. Amino acid sequence: CASSIGGGRSGTQYF.

The J gene is TRBJ1-3, the V gene TRBV19; TRBD1 matches 7 bases. With 4 bases clipped from V and 6 bases from J, the junction kept 3 bases outside the gene matches. CDR1 LNHDA and CDR2 SQIVND come from the germline V gene (reference sequence). This CDR3 has 13 amino acids. CDR3 protein: CASSTGTANTIYF. Here the CDR3 DNA reads TGTGCCAGTAGTACCGGGACAGCAAACACCATATATTTT. Full variable domain (rest looked up from reference TRBV19 and TRBJ1-3): DGGITQSPKYLFRKEGQNVTLSCEQNLNHDAMYWYRQDPGQGLRLIYYSQIVNDFQKGDIAEGYSVSREKKESFPLTVTSAQKNPTAFYLCASSTGTANTIYFGEGSWLTVV.

V gene TRBV18 combines with J gene TRBJ2-7, with 8 nucleotides matching TRBD1. The CDR3 consists of 13 residues. Per the germline V gene, CDR1 is KGHSH and CDR2 is LQKENI. V lost 6 bases to trimming and J lost 4 bases; unmatched junction nucleotides: 5. The CDR3, as DNA: TGTGCCAGCTCGGGACAGGCTTTTTACGAGCAGTACTTC. It yields the protein CASSGQAFYEQYF.

The chain couples TRBV10-1 to TRBJ2-3; the match to TRBD2 covers 7 bases. Germline V lookup: CDR1 WNHNN, CDR2 SYGVQD (reference sequence). J lost 0 bases, V lost 5 bases, and 8 bases had no gene match. This CDR3 region has 16 residues. As DNA, the CDR3 is TGCGCCAGCAGTAAACGCGGGGGTAGAAGCACAGATACGCAGTATTTT. Translating it yields CASSKRGGRSTDTQYF.

The V gene is TRBV5-6, the J gene TRBJ2-1, with 8 bases lining up with TRBD2. The germline V gene has CDR1 SGHDT and CDR2 YYEEEE. The CDR3 totals 15 residues. The ends lost 6 bases at V and 4 bases at J; junction bases unmatched: 9. This chain's CDR3 is CASNPSGSGYNEQFF. The CDR3 DNA is TGTGCCAGCAACCCGAGCGGGAGCGGATACAATGAGCAGTTCTTC.

V is TRBV4-1 and J is TRBJ2-2; weak D call: TRBD1 (6 bases). There are 13 residues in the CDR3. Germline lookup yields CDR1 MGHRA and CDR2 YSYEKL. The V and J ends lost 3 bases and 6 bases respectively, with 8 bases between them. CDR3 nucleotide sequence: TGCGCCAGCAGCCACACAGGGTCCGGGGAGCTGTTTTTT. Its protein product is CASSHTGSGELFF.

This sequence joins TRBV7-8 and TRBJ2-1; D remains ambiguous. The CDR3 sequence is 13 residues long. With 1 base removed from V and 10 bases from J, the gap between germline ends came to 11 bases. In germline, CDR1 is SGHVS, CDR2 FQNEAQ. The CDR3 region is CASSLDNGYEQFF. CDR3 DNA: TGTGCCAGCAGCTTAGATAACGGGTACGAGCAGTTCTTC.

The chain recombines TRBV5-1 with TRBJ1-2, with D uncertain. The CDR3 has 11 amino acids. The V and J ends lost 4 bases and 8 bases respectively, with 9 bases between them. Germline CDR1 SGHRS, CDR2 YFSETQ. The CDR3 region is CASSADGGYTF. CDR3 sequence (DNA): TGCGCCAGCAGCGCCGACGGGGGCTACACCTTC.

Written as DNA, the CDR3 is TGTGCCAGCAGCCCCGGGACAGGGTGGTCCTACGAGCAGTACTTC. Encoded protein: CASSPGTGWSYEQYF. This sequence joins TRBV28 and TRBJ2-7; 9 bases map to TRBD1. V lost 6 bases and J lost 1; bases outside the gene matches: 7. Germline CDR1 MDHEN, CDR2 SYDVKM. The CDR3 loop spans 15 amino acids.

This clone was detected only a few times. The chain employs TRBV4-3 and TRBJ1-1, with 10 nucleotides matching TRBD1. The CDR3 covers 14 residues. Germline loops: CDR1 LGHNA, CDR2 YSLEER. Trimming removed 6 bases from V and 5 bases from J; junction bases left unmatched: 6. CDR3 bases: TGCGCCAGCAGTCTCGACAGGGGGCGGACTGAAGCTTTCTTT. It is translated as CASSLDRGRTEAFF.

CDR3 sequence: CASSVGGGFLHEQYF. In nucleotides, the CDR3 is TGTGCCAGCAGCGTAGGAGGCGGATTTCTCCACGAGCAGTACTTC. The chain is built from TRBV9 and TRBJ2-7; D is unclear. The germline gives CDR1 SGDLS, CDR2 YYNGEE. The CDR3 has 15 amino acids. Trimming shortened V by 0 bases and J by 5 bases, and 15 bases separated the two germline ends.

The chain carries TRBV5-1 and TRBJ2-7; 7 bases are a match to TRBD1. The CDR3 extends over 15 amino acids. The germline V gene encodes CDR1 SGHRS and CDR2 YFSETQ. V was clipped by 6 bases and J by 1 base; unmatched bases: 10. CDR3 in amino acids: CASTPRSDRSYEQYF. The CDR3 DNA sequence: TGCGCCAGCACCCCCCGTTCGGACAGGTCCTACGAGCAGTACTTC.

This chain joins TRBV13 and TRBJ2-7; D may be TRBD2 (6 bases). V gave up 3 bases and J gave up 1 base, with 13 bases separating them. The CDR3 totals 15 residues. Germline V gives CDR1 PRHDT, CDR2 FYEKMQ (reference sequence). CDR3 DNA: TGTGCCAGCAGCTTTTCCCCGGGAGTGTCCTACGAGCAGTACTTC. Translating gives CASSFSPGVSYEQYF.

J is TRBJ2-5 and V is TRBV4-3; 7 bases agree with TRBD1. Per germline, CDR1 LGHNA and CDR2 YSLEER. J lost 2 bases, V lost 3 bases, and 3 bases had no gene match. The CDR3 runs 14 residues. CDR3 loop: CASSQGQKQETQYF. The CDR3 coding sequence is TGCGCCAGCAGCCAGGGACAGAAACAAGAGACCCAGTACTTC.

The V call is TRBV9, the J call TRBJ2-7; the D gene is possibly TRBD2 (5 bases). CDR1 is SGDLS, CDR2 YYNGEE, per germline. This CDR3 has 14 residues. Trimming removed 0 bases from V and 5 bases from J, with 12 bases in between. Here the CDR3 reads CASSVAIRTDEQYF. CDR3 DNA: TGTGCCAGCAGCGTAGCTATACGGACTGACGAGCAGTACTTC.

This clone was seen just once. The V call is TRBV11-1, the J call TRBJ2-4; the match to TRBD2 covers 7 bases. The CDR3 contains 16 residues. Germline V gives CDR1 SGHAT, CDR2 FQDESV (reference sequence). V gave up 5 bases and J gave up 0 bases; unmatched junction bases: 7. The CDR3 DNA follows: TGTGCCAGCAGCCCGCGGGGGAGGGTAGCCAAAAACATTCAGTACTTC. Translating it yields CASSPRGRVAKNIQYF. Based on the CDR3 plus reference TRBV11-1 and TRBJ2-4, the full variable domain is EAEVAQSPRYKITEKSQAVAFWCDPISGHATLYWYRQILGQGPELLVQFQDESVVDDSQLPKDRFSAERLKGVDSTLKIQPAELGDSAMYLCASSPRGRVAKNIQYFGAGTRLSVL.

The chain is built from TRBV7-2 and TRBJ2-7, with TRBD2 matching over 13 bases. The CDR3 covers 17 residues. Per germline, CDR1 SGHTA and CDR2 FQGNSA. Trimming took 3 bases from V and 1 from J; bases not matched to a gene: 6. CDR3 protein: CASSFRWTSGSSYEQYF. CDR3 DNA sequence: TGTGCCAGCAGCTTCAGATGGACTAGCGGGAGTTCCTACGAGCAGTACTTC. Complete variable domain (other parts from reference TRBV7-2 and TRBJ2-7): GAGVSQSPSNKVTEKGKDVELRCDPISGHTALYWYRQSLGQGLEFLIYFQGNSAPDKSGLPSDRFSAERTGGSVSTLTIQRTQQEDSAVYLCASSFRWTSGSSYEQYFGPGTRLTVT.

This sequence joins TRBV6-5 and TRBJ2-5, with D maybe TRBD1 (6 bases). The CDR3 covers 15 residues. Trimming removed 1 base from V and 4 bases from J, with 13 bases in between. Germline V gene sequence: CDR1 MNHEY, CDR2 SVGAGI. The DNA of the CDR3 is TGTGCCAGCAGTTACTACACAGGGCGTGGAGAGACCCAGTACTTC. Protein product: CASSYYTGRGETQYF.